Following are 5 T cell receptor beta chains from one sample sequenced in a study of shared clonotypes between healthy human individuals. Generated by immunoSEQ multiplex PCR, the TCRdb table keeps only in-frame clones and is missing some. The profile covers around 940,000 clones, with around three quarters appearing a single time and roughly 1.5% taken by the ten largest. The sequenced material came from memory CD4+ T cells sorted from blood. Stated subset: CD45RA-negative fraction. The receptors derive from a man younger than 30 in good health.

The chain joins TRBV25-1 to TRBJ1-2; D call uncertain. V lost 5 bases and J lost 7, with 8 bases in between. This CDR3 spans 11 amino acids. Germline V gene data show CDR1 as MGHDK and CDR2 as SYGVNS. The CDR3 reads CASSIRGGYTF. In DNA, the CDR3 is TGTGCCAGCAGTATACGAGGTGGCTACACCTTC.

This clone came up a few times. The sample carries other DNA sequences with the same CDR3. This sequence joins TRBV28 and TRBJ2-7; D call uncertain. The CDR3 is 12 amino acids. CDR1 MDHEN and CDR2 SYDVKM come from the germline V gene. V lost 3 bases and J 3 bases, leaving 6 bases between the germline ends. The chain's CDR3 is CASSLRSYEQYF. CDR3 bases: TGTGCCAGCAGTTTGCGGAGCTACGAGCAGTACTTC.

This chain joins TRBV5-1 and TRBJ2-2; perhaps D is TRBD1 or TRBD2 (5 bases each). Trimming left V 2 bases short and J 3 bases short, with 8 bases between. The CDR3 extends over 14 amino acids. CDR1 and CDR2 (germline): SGHRS, YFSETQ. This chain's CDR3 is CASSFWGHTGELFF. CDR3 nucleotides: TGCGCCAGCAGCTTTTGGGGACACACCGGGGAGCTGTTTTTT.

In nucleotides, the CDR3 is TGTGCCTGGACCCCTCCTAATGTACCTGGAAACACCATATATTTT. This codes for CAWTPPNVPGNTIYF. This chain connects TRBV30 to TRBJ1-3; D remains ambiguous. The CDR3 runs 15 residues. The V end lost 4 bases, the J end lost 2 bases, and 15 bases lay between the germline ends. The V gene's germline CDR1 is GTSNPN and CDR2 SVGIG (reference sequence).

The chain combines TRBV10-3 with TRBJ2-6, with D possibly matching TRBD2 (5 bases). Germline CDR1 is ENHRY and CDR2 is SYGVKD. Trimming took off 10 bases at V and 1 base at J, with 14 bases between the two ends. The CDR3 length is 15 residues. The CDR3 loop reads CASTGSASGANVLTF. Written as DNA, the CDR3 is TGTGCCAGCACGGGGTCCGCTTCTGGGGCCAACGTCCTGACTTTC.